This TCR beta chain derives from a study of blood T cell repertoires in COVID-19. On the study more broadly: Sites across the United States, Italy and Spain contributed samples from acute and convalescent COVID-19. Nucleic acid was either cDNA or gDNA, and it came from T cells, B-cell-depleted T cells, or PBMCs.

CDR1 is MNHEY, CDR2 SVGAGI, per germline. This CDR3 region has 15 residues. The ends lost 3 bases at V and 7 bases at J; junction bases unmatched: 9. Per the original data handling: Reference gene primer amplification yielded estimated nucleated cell counts. Clones were read by immunoSEQ multiplex PCR, and TCRdb kept only the in-frame ones, dropping some. V and J calls and clone size are copied from that table; D and trimming were computed from the DNA. The sample gives over 150,000 clones, 83% of which show up once; roughly 1.9% is in the top ten. Sequences were obtained from peripheral blood. The J gene is TRBJ2-1, the V gene TRBV6-5; 7 bases align to TRBD1. The sequence came from a woman aged 80 or over with acute or convalescent COVID-19. The CDR3 sequence: CASSYWQGVNNEQFF. The CDR3 DNA reads TGTGCCAGCAGTTATTGGCAGGGGGTGAATAATGAGCAGTTCTTC.